This entry is about one T cell receptor (beta chain). The antigen remains undetermined. The CDR3 covers 16 residues. V dropped 2 bases and J dropped 1 base, with 14 bases sitting between them. CDR1 is SGHVS and CDR2 is FNYEAQ in the germline V gene. The authors split each subset's genomic DNA evenly across several immunoSEQ plates. Clones were sequenced by immunoSEQ multiplex PCR, and TCRdb holds only the in-frame ones, with some missing. The repertoire holds some 2.1 million clones, with approximately 92% as singletons. These data originate in a study of shared clonotypes between healthy human individuals. Study-level results: Of the naive CD4 clonotypes, roughly 5.2% were shared across a handful of donors. Sampling involved blood alone; tissue repertoires likely differ.

The naive CD8 fraction comprised CD45RO-negative cells positively selected for CCR7 and excluded terminally differentiated effector memory CD45RA+ cells. The chain links TRBV7-6 to TRBJ2-5; no definite D call. The clonotype comes from a man between 18 and 29 years old in good health. Some clones in this sample may be carry-over from other donors' samples. Sequencing was carried out using naive CD8+ T cells from PBMCs. For the CDR3, the DNA is TGTGCCAGCAGCTTATCGCCCTCAGCGTTCCAAGAGACCCAGTACTTC. Protein sequence: CASSLSPSAFQETQYF.